One and the same sample provided the 15 T cell receptor beta chains below, sequenced in a study of blood T cell repertoires in COVID-19. The data were produced by immunoSEQ multiplex PCR, yet TCRdb's version contains in-frame clones alone and is incomplete. This table holds hundreds of thousands of clones, around 88% found once. Material for sequencing was peripheral blood. The receptors derive from a man in his forties with acute or convalescent COVID-19.

This sequence joins TRBV12-3 or TRBV12-4 and TRBJ1-2; no firm D call. The V and J ends lost 6 bases and 2 bases respectively, with 10 bases between them. There are 13 residues in the CDR3. CDR3 protein: CASRLRGNYGYTF. Written as DNA, the CDR3 is TGTGCCAGCAGGCTACGGGGAAACTATGGCTACACCTTC.

J is TRBJ2-1 and V is TRBV24-1; the match to TRBD1 covers 9 bases. This CDR3 region has 16 residues. Germline V CDR1 and CDR2: KGHDR, SFDVKD. V lost 4 bases, J lost 6 bases, and 9 bases stayed unmatched. The DNA of the CDR3 is TGTGCCACCAGTGAACCCGGACAGGGGTATGGCAATGAGCAGTTCTTC. Translation: CATSEPGQGYGNEQFF.

In nucleotides, the CDR3 is TGTGCCAGCAGCTTAACCCGGACAGGAGGAAACACCATATATTTT. Encoded protein: CASSLTRTGGNTIYF. J is TRBJ1-3 and V is TRBV11-2; TRBD1 matches 7 bases. Germline V lookup: CDR1 SGHAT, CDR2 FQNNGV. J lost 4 bases, V lost 2 bases, and 5 bases had no gene match. This CDR3 is 15 amino acids long.

The rearrangement links TRBV6-5 to TRBJ1-6; D is uncertain. This CDR3 has 13 amino acids. Trimming removed 6 bases from V and 7 bases from J, with 10 bases in between. Germline V gives CDR1 MNHEY, CDR2 SVGAGI. CDR3 in amino acids: CASRPNGNSPLHF. CDR3 in DNA: TGTGCCAGCAGACCCAATGGCAATTCACCCCTCCACTTT.

The gene calls are TRBV5-6 and TRBJ1-5, with D perhaps matching TRBD1 (5 bases). CDR1 SGHDT and CDR2 YYEEEE come from the germline V gene. The CDR3 consists of 15 residues. Trimming stripped 4 bases from V and 6 bases from J, with 17 bases between. For the CDR3, the DNA is TGTGCCAGCAGCCCTAATTGGTGGGGGGGTCAGCCCCAGCATTTT. Protein product: CASSPNWWGGQPQHF.

The chain's CDR3 is CASSLSTGITGELFF. The CDR3 DNA is TGTGCCAGCAGCTTATCAACAGGGATCACCGGGGAGCTGTTTTTT. The chain uses TRBV7-7 and TRBJ2-2; D is possibly TRBD1 (6 bases). Germline CDR1 reads SSHAT; CDR2 reads FNYEAQ (reference sequence). The CDR3 covers 15 residues. V was clipped by 2 bases and J by 4 bases, with 11 bases between them.

This clone was seen more than once but under ten times. The V and J genes are TRBV2 and TRBJ2-7; TRBD1 agrees at 9 bases. Germline CDR1 SNHLY, CDR2 FYNNEI. This CDR3 region has 14 residues. V was clipped by 3 bases and J by 3 bases; unmatched bases: 3. DNA of the CDR3: TGTGCCAGCAGTGATAGGACAGGGGACTACGAGCAGTACTTC. Protein: CASSDRTGDYEQYF.

This clone was detected only a few times. This chain uses TRBV5-6 with TRBJ2-3, with 12 bases lining up with TRBD2. The CDR3 length is 16 residues. Unmatched junction bases numbered 1, after V lost 0 bases and J lost 2 bases. Germline loops: CDR1 SGHDT, CDR2 YYEEEE. Here the CDR3 reads CASSLGLAGVTDTQYF. The CDR3, as DNA: TGTGCCAGCAGCTTGGGACTAGCGGGGGTCACAGATACGCAGTATTTT.

The gene calls are TRBV5-1 and TRBJ1-2, with TRBD1 as a possible D gene (6 bases). CDR1 and CDR2 from the germline V gene are SGHRS and YFSETQ. The CDR3 loop spans 14 amino acids. V dropped 0 bases and J dropped 6 bases, with 12 bases sitting between them. Here the CDR3 DNA reads TGCGCCAGCAGCTTGGTTCGGGGGGCGGATGGCTACACCTTC. This codes for CASSLVRGADGYTF.

The chain links TRBV6-5 to TRBJ1-2; D perhaps matches TRBD1 (6 bases). This CDR3 spans 13 amino acids. CDR1 is MNHEY, CDR2 SVGAGI, per germline. Trimming stripped 7 bases from V and 6 bases from J, with 15 bases between. The CDR3 is CASTSYRENGYTF. The CDR3 DNA is TGTGCCAGCACCTCATACAGGGAGAATGGCTACACCTTC.

This clone was recorded once. Germline and junction disagree at one end, which may indicate a read error. The genes are TRBV5-4 and TRBJ2-1; maybe TRBD2 (5 bases). The CDR3 has 14 amino acids. The germline V gene has CDR1 SGHNT and CDR2 YYREEE (reference sequence). CDR3 bases: TGTGCCAGCAGCCCGGGGAAGGGCACAGTAAGGAGTGTCTTC. This encodes CASSPGKGTVRSVF.

The chain employs TRBV2 and TRBJ1-1, with a tentative D call TRBD1 (6 bases). Germline V lookup: CDR1 SNHLY, CDR2 FYNNEI. The V end lost 7 bases, the J end lost 7 bases, and 19 bases lay between the germline ends. The CDR3 sequence is 14 residues long. DNA of the CDR3: TGTGCCAGCACCCTGATGGGGGGGCTGATTGAAGCTTTCTTT. It codes for CASTLMGGLIEAFF. Complete variable domain (other parts from reference TRBV2 and TRBJ1-1): EPEVTQTPSHQVTQMGQEVILRCVPISNHLYFYWYRQILGQKVEFLVSFYNNEISEKSEIFDDQFSVERPDGSNFTLKIRSTKLEDSAMYFCASTLMGGLIEAFFGQGTRLTVV.

The chain links TRBV19 to TRBJ2-3; 12 positions agree with TRBD2. With V trimmed by 4 bases and J by 11 bases, 7 bases remained unmatched. In germline, CDR1 is LNHDA, CDR2 SQIVND (reference sequence). The CDR3 has 14 amino acids. The CDR3 DNA is TGTGCCAGTAGTACGGGAAAGACTAGCGGGGGGCAGTATTTT. The encoded protein is CASSTGKTSGGQYF.

This sequence joins TRBV11-2 and TRBJ2-4, with 7 bases aligning to TRBD1. This CDR3 is built from 18 residues. V shed 0 bases and J 5 bases; nucleotides not matched to a gene: 13. CDR1 is SGHAT and CDR2 is FQNNGV in the germline V gene. The CDR3 reads CASSLDSNARGRENIQYF. CDR3 in DNA: TGTGCCAGCAGCTTAGATAGTAACGCGAGGGGGCGCGAAAACATTCAGTACTTC.

As for this clone: The sample carries other DNA sequences with the same CDR3. This chain uses TRBV12-3 or TRBV12-4 with TRBJ2-7; 8 nucleotides line up with TRBD1. The V gene end was trimmed by 6 bases and the J gene end by 2 bases; junction bases not matched to a gene: 3. The CDR3 spans 13 residues. CDR3 DNA: TGTGCCAGCAGGCGGACAGGGACCTACGAGCAGTACTTC. It encodes CASRRTGTYEQYF.